This T cell receptor (beta chain) was observed in a study of human T cells and chemical hapten exposure. Study at large: The study traced per-sample TCR yield variation mainly to small differences in pooled library volumes.

This clonotype was counted only a few times. Documented time point: patch test 3, about 24 weeks after DPC sensitization. Treatment in this sample: therapeutic diphenylcyclopropenone sensitization with weekly scalp DPC. TCRdb redid the calling of the RACE reads with MiXCR, one entry per CDR3 protein. Counted here are about 82,000 distinct CDR3 sequences, approximately 12% occurring once; the ten biggest clones make up around 5.7%. The sequence was obtained from a woman between 45 and 60 years old with alopecia areata. Some clones in this sample may be carry-over from other donors' samples. Sequences were derived from whole blood, sampled in connection with sensitization to the hapten diphenylcyclopropenone (DPC).

The DNA of the CDR3 is TGTGCCAGCAGCTTAGCGGACGGGGCTTGGAGAAGGGCTAACTATGGCTACACCTTC. It translates to CASSLADGAWRRANYGYTF. The V and J genes are TRBV7-9 and TRBJ1-2; D might be TRBD1 (5 bases). Looked up from germline, CDR1 is SEHNR and CDR2 is FQNEAQ (reference sequence). V was trimmed by 0 bases and J by 0 bases, leaving 20 bases between them. The CDR3 totals 19 residues. The variable domain in full, completed from reference TRBV7-9 and TRBJ1-2, reads DTGVSQNPRHKITKRGQNVTFRCDPISEHNRLYWYRQTLGQGPEFLTYFQNEAQLEKSRLLSDRFSAERPKGSFSTLEIQRTEQGDSAMYLCASSLADGAWRRANYGYTFGSGTRLTVV.